These 6 T cell receptor beta chains share one sample of origin, sequenced in a study of early T cells in non-severe SARS-CoV-2 infection. In TCRdb, the 5' RACE reads were re-called with MiXCR into one record per CDR3 protein. The repertoire holds about 77,000 distinct CDR3 sequences, with around 16% as singletons. The material sequenced was whole blood. These receptors all stem from an adult who was a healthcare worker with PCR-confirmed SARS-CoV-2 infection or an uninfected control (not recorded which).

This clonotype appeared a single time. The chain is built from TRBV6-4 and TRBJ1-5, with D unresolved. The germline V and J ends were trimmed by 5 bases and 0 bases, with 5 bases remaining between them. Germline assignment: CDR1 MRHNA and CDR2 SNTAGT. CDR3 length: 13 residues. CDR3 region: CASSPDSNQPQHF. The DNA of the CDR3 is TGTGCCAGCAGTCCGGATAGCAATCAGCCCCAGCATTTT.

This clonotype was observed at least ten times. The chain joins TRBV2 to TRBJ2-7; 7 bases agree with TRBD2. The germline V gene encodes CDR1 SNHLY and CDR2 FYNNEI. This CDR3 has 15 residues. Losses at the gene ends were 7 bases for V and 7 bases for J; bases not matched to a gene: 16. Here the CDR3 DNA reads TGTGCCAGCAATTCGGGGCGGGAGCGAGTCGGGGAGCAGTACTTC. Its translation: CASNSGRERVGEQYF.

Concerning this clonotype: This may be a read error, as it is one base from a much larger clone. The chain's CDR3 is CTSSPSSRGLQGEQYF. Written as DNA, the CDR3 is TGTACCAGCAGCCCTTCAAGCCGGGGACTACAAGGCGAGCAGTACTTC. V gene TRBV6-6 combines with J gene TRBJ2-7; 7 bases align to TRBD2. Germline V CDR1 and CDR2: MNHNY, SVGAGI (reference sequence). CDR3 length: 16 amino acids.

This chain connects TRBV20-1 to TRBJ1-6; maybe TRBD1 (6 bases). The germline V gene has CDR1 DFQATT and CDR2 SNEGSKA (reference sequence). The CDR3 sequence is 13 residues long. V lost 5 bases and J lost 8, with 13 bases in between. The CDR3: CSAGGGLDSPLHF. CDR3 coding DNA: TGCAGTGCTGGGGGGGGGCTGGATTCACCCCTCCACTTT.

V and J are TRBV5-4 and TRBJ1-5; D is perhaps TRBD1 (5 bases). Trimming took 4 bases from V and 4 from J, leaving 15 bases between them. CDR3 length: 15 residues. Germline CDR1 reads SGHNT; CDR2 reads YYREEE (reference sequence). CDR3 nucleotides: TGTGCCAGCAGCGTTACCGTGAAGGGGAATCAGCCCCAGCATTTT. It codes for CASSVTVKGNQPQHF.

This clonotype was counted a few times. J is TRBJ2-1 and V is TRBV11-2, with D perhaps matching TRBD2 (6 bases). The germline V and J ends were trimmed by 0 bases and 0 bases, with 9 bases remaining between them. CDR3 length: 16 residues. CDR1 is SGHAT and CDR2 is FQNNGV in the germline V gene. The CDR3 reads CASSLDGRSSYNEQFF. The CDR3 DNA reads TGTGCCAGCAGCTTAGATGGGAGGAGCTCCTACAATGAGCAGTTCTTC.